What follows are 8 T cell receptor beta chains derived from one specimen sequenced in a study of T cells in Graves' hyperthyroidism and ophthalmopathy. Amplification of TCR beta CDR3 regions was performed using RNA transcripts as template. The TCR CDR3 first-round RT-PCR relied on the HTBI primer set. TCRdb recomputed calls from the multiplex PCR reads with MiXCR, one row per CDR3 protein. The sample lists some 350,000 distinct CDR3 sequences; 19% were seen once. Sequencing input: blood. The receptor set was obtained from a woman aged 18-29 years with Graves' hyperthyroidism.

Many counts were recorded for this clonotype. The DNA for the CDR3 is TGTGCCAGCAGTATTACAGGGAGGGGTTCTGAAGCTTTCTTT. Its translation is CASSITGRGSEAFF. This chain connects TRBV12-3 or TRBV12-4 to TRBJ1-1; D may be TRBD1 (6 bases). Deletions cut 5 bases from V and 6 bases from J, with 16 bases between. This CDR3 region has 14 residues.

This clonotype appeared many times. Here the CDR3 reads CASSAGTAGEQYF. The CDR3 nucleotides read TGTGCCAGCAGCGCCGGGACCGCCGGCGAGCAGTACTTC. The chain uses TRBV9 and TRBJ2-7; the D call may be TRBD1 or TRBD2 (5 bases each). The V and J ends lost 3 bases and 6 bases respectively, with 13 bases between them. Germline loops: CDR1 SGDLS, CDR2 YYNGEE. The CDR3 sequence is 13 residues long.

This clonotype was detected ten times or more. J is TRBJ1-5 and V is TRBV6-5; tentatively, D is TRBD1 (6 bases). Looked up from germline, CDR1 is MNHEY and CDR2 is SVGAGI. The CDR3 loop spans 13 amino acids. V was cut by 2 bases and J by 12 bases, with 14 bases left in between. The CDR3 DNA reads as TGTGCCAGCAGTTACCTTGATAGGGGGTTCCAGCATTTT. This gives the protein CASSYLDRGFQHF.

This clonotype showed up many times. The CDR3 region is CASSLYPISGGGEQYF. The CDR3, as DNA: TGTGCCAGCAGTTTATATCCGATTAGCGGGGGGGGCGAGCAGTACTTC. The rearrangement joins TRBV12-3 or TRBV12-4 to TRBJ2-7; TRBD2 agrees at 11 bases. V was pared by 2 bases and J by 6 bases, with 9 bases of the junction left unmatched. The length of the CDR3 is 16 residues.

This clonotype showed up many times. This sequence joins TRBV6-1 and TRBJ1-2; perhaps TRBD1 as D (6 bases). Trimming took off 3 bases at V and 7 bases at J, with 15 bases between the two ends. The CDR3 spans 14 residues. Germline V gene sequence: CDR1 MNHNS, CDR2 SASEGT. CDR3 in amino acids: CASSEAPGAAGYTF. As DNA, the CDR3 is TGTGCCAGCAGTGAGGCCCCAGGGGCGGCTGGCTACACCTTC.

Points on this clonotype: Sequence at one end of the junction differs from germline and may be a read error. The J gene is TRBJ1-2, the V gene TRBV10-2, with D perhaps TRBD1 (6 bases). CDR3 size: 11 residues. Germline loops: CDR1 WSHSY, CDR2 SAAADI. The CDR3 protein is CSREDSYGYTF. The CDR3 region has the DNA TGCTCCAGGGAGGACAGCTATGGCTACACCTTC.

At least ten counts were recorded for this clonotype. V usage is TRBV28 and J usage is TRBJ2-7, with D hard to call. Trimming stripped 7 bases from V and 4 bases from J, with 11 bases between. The CDR3 runs to 12 residues. Per the germline V gene, CDR1 is MDHEN and CDR2 is SYDVKM. The CDR3 DNA reads TGTGCCAGCAACTTGAACGGGTACGAGCAGTACTTC. This gives the protein CASNLNGYEQYF.

In this sample, this clonotype turned up many times. The chain carries TRBV2 and TRBJ1-5; D might be TRBD1 (5 bases). V dropped 4 bases and J dropped 3 bases, with 7 bases sitting between them. The germline V gene has CDR1 SNHLY and CDR2 FYNNEI. This CDR3 is 13 amino acids long. The chain's CDR3 is CASSAGNNQPQHF. CDR3 coding DNA: TGTGCCAGCAGTGCAGGGAACAATCAGCCCCAGCATTTT.